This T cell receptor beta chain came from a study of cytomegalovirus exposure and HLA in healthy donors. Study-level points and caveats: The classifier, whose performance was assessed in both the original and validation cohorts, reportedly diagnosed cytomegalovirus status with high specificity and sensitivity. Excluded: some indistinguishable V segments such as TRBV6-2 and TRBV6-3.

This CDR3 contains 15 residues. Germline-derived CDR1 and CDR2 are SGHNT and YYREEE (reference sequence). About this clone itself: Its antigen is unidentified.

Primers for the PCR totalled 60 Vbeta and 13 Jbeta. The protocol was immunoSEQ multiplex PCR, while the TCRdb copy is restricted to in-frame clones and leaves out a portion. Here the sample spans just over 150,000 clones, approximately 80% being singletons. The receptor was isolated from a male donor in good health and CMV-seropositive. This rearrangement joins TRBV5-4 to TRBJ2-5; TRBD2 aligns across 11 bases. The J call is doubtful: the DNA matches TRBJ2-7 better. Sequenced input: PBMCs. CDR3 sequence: CASSVMGLAAYEQYF. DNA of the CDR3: TGTGCCAGCAGCGTAATGGGACTAGCGGCCTACGAGCAGTACTTC.